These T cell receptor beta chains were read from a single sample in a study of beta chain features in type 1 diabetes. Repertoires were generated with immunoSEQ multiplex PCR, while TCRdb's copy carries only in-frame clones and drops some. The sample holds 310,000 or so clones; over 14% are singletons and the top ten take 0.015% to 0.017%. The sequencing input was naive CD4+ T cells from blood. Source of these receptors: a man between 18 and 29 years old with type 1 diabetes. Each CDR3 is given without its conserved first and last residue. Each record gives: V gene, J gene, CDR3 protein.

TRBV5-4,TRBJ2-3,ASSSGLAGTATQY
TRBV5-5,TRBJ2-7,ASSLGPDRGYEQY
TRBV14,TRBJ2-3,ASSQVWAGDTQY
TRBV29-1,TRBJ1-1,SVEERLQGRNTEAF
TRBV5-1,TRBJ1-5,ASRPGQSNQPQH
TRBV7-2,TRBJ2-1,ASSLGRGLYNEQF
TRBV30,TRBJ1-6,AWSVPYSPLH
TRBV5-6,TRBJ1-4,ASSLGGNEKLF
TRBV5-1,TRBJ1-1,ASSLANTEAF
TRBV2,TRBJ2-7,ARGAGGLNEQY
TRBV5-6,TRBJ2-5,ASSFKETQY
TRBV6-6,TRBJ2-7,ASGDSGGGSYEQY
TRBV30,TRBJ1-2,AWSAQGGYT
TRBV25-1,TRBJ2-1,ASGRWGEGNEQF
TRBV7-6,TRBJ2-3,ASSLLAGGADTQY
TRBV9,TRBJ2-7,ASSSTTGGYEQY
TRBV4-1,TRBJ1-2,ASSQESHRDTY
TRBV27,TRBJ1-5,ASSLRRTVYSNQPQH
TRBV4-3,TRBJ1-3,ASSPTVDRGLSNTIY
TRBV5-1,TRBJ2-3,ASSLVGTGFDSQY
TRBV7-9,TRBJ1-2,ASSPRTANYGYT
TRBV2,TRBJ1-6,ASSERSGHSYNSPLH
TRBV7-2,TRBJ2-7,ASSLGRRLHEQY
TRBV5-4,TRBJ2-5,ASSQDQGGGSQETQY
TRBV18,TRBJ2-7,ASRLYAGARYEQY
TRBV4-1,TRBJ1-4,ASSQPTSATNEKLF
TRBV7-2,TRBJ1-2,ASSPGGSLTNYGYT
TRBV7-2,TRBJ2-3,ASRIAGGSRDTQY
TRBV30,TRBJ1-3,AWSPFSGNTIY
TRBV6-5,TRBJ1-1,ASSYGEIGTEAF
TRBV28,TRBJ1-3,ASRRTARFSGNTIY
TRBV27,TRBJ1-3,ASARGTGNTIY
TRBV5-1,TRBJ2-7,ASSSGQGPYEQY
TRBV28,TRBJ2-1,ASSPRTSGRHEQF
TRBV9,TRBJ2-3,ASSVSSRTDTQY
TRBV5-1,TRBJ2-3,ASSLGARNTQY
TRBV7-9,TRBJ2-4,ASSDEAGDFGKNIQY
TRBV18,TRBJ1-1,ASSPRTGGNTEAF
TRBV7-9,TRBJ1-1,ASSLLVQTEAF
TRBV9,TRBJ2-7,ASSVGQDYEQY
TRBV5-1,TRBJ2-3,ASSLGGGGTDTQY
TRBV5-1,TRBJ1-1,ASKFGLGGLNTEAF
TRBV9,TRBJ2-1,ASSVVAGQQF
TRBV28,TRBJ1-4,ASSLISNEKLF
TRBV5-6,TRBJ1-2,ASSPRWRAGNYGYT
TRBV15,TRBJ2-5,ATSSIYQETQY
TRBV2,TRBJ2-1,ASSGLAEQF
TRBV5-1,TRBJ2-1,ASSIAGGNEQF
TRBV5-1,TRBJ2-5,ASSFGPSGNQETQY
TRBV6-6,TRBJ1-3,ASKGAGNTIY
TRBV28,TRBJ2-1,ASSLGTRLAAYNEQF
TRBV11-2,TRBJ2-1,ASSPGLAGGANEQF
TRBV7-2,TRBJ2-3,ASSSRGNTQY
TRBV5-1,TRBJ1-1,ASRGGGGVNTEAF
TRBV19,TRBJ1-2,ASSVLNYGYT
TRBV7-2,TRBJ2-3,ASSLEGTLSTDTQY
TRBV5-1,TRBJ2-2,ASSLEAAGTGELF
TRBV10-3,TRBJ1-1,AAAAGPGGSRAEAF
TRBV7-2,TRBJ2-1,ASSLGELQF
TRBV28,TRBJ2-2,ASSLEPTGELF